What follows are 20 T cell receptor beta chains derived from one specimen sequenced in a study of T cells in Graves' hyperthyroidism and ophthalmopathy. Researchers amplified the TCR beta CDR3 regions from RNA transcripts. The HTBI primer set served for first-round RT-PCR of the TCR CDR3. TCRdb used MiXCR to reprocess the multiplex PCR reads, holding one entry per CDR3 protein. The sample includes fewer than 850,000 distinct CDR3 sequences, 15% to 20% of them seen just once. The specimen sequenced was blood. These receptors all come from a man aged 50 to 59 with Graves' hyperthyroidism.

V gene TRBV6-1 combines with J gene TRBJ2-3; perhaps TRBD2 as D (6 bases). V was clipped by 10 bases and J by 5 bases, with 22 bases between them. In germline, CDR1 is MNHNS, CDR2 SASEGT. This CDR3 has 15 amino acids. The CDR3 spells CATSWWGTSGDTQYF. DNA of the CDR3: TGTGCCACCTCGTGGTGGGGGACTTCAGGAGATACGCAGTATTTT.

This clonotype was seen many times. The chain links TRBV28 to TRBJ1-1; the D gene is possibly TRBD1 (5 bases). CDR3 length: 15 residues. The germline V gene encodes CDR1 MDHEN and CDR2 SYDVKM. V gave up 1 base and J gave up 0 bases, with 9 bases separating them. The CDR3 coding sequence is TGTGCCAGCAGTTTATCGGGACCCATGAACACTGAAGCTTTCTTT. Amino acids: CASSLSGPMNTEAFF.

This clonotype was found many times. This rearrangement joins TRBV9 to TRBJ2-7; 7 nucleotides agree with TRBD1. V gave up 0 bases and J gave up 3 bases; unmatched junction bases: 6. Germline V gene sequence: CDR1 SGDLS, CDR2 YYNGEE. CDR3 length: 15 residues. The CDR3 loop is CASSVAPGQHYEQYF. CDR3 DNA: TGTGCCAGCAGCGTAGCCCCGGGACAGCACTACGAGCAGTACTTC.

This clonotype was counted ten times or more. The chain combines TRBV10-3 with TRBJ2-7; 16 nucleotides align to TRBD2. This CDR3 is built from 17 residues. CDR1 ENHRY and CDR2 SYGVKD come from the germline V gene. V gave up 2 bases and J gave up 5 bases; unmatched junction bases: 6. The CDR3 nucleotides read TGTGCCATCAGTGAGGGGACTAGCGGGAGGGCCCGCGACGAGCAGTACTTC. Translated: CAISEGTSGRARDEQYF.

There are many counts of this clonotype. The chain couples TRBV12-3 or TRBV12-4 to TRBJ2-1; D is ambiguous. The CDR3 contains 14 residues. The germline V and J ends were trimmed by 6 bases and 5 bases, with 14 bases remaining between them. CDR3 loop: CASRLKGYNNEQFF. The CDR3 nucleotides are TGTGCCAGCAGGCTCAAGGGATACAACAATGAGCAGTTCTTC.

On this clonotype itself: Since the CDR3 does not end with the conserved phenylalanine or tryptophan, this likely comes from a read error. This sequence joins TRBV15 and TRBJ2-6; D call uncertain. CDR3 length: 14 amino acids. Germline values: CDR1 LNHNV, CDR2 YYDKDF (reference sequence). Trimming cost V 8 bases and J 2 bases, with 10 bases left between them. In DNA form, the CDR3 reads TGTGCCACCCAACATAGGGCTGGGGCCAACGTCCTGACTGTC. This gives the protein CATQHRAGANVLTV.

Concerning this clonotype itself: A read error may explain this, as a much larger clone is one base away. CDR3 bases: TGTGCCAGCAGCGCAACAGTGAACACTGAAGCTTCCTTT. Translating gives CASSATVNTEASF. The chain combines TRBV7-9 with TRBJ1-1; no reliable D call. CDR3 size: 13 residues. Germline-derived CDR1 and CDR2 are SEHNR and FQNEAQ (reference sequence). Full variable domain (remainder filled in from reference TRBV7-9 and TRBJ1-1): DTGVSQNPRHKITKRGQNVTFRCDPISEHNRLYWYRQTLGQGPEFLTYFQNEAQLEKSRLLSDRFSAERPKGSFSTLEIQRTEQGDSAMYLCASSATVNTEASFGQGTRLTVV.

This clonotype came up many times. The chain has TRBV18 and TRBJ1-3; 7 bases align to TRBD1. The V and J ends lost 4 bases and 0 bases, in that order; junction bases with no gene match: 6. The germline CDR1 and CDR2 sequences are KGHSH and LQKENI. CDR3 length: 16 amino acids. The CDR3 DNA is TGTGCCAGCTCACAGGAGGAGGGGGCCTCTGGAAACACCATATATTTT. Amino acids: CASSQEEGASGNTIYF.

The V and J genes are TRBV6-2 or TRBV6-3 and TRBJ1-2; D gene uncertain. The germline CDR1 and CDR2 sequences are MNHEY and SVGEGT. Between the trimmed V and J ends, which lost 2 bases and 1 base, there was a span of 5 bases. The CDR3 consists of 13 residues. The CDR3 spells CASSYENNYGYTF. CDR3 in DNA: TGTGCCAGCAGTTACGAGAATAACTATGGCTACACCTTC.

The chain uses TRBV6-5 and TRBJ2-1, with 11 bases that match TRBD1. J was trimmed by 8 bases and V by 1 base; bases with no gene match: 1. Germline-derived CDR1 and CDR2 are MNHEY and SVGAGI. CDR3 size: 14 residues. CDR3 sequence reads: CASSYLGQGDEQFF. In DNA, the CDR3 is TGTGCCAGCAGTTACTTGGGACAGGGGGATGAGCAGTTCTTC.

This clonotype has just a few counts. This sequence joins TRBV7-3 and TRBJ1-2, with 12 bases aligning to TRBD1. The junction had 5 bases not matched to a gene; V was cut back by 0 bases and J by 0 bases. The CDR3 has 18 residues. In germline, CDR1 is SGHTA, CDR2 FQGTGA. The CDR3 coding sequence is TGTGCCAGCAGCTTAACGGGACAGGGGGCCATAGCTAACTATGGCTACACCTTC. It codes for CASSLTGQGAIANYGYTF. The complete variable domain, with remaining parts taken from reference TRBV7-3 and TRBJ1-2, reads GAGVSQTPSNKVTEKGKYVELRCDPISGHTALYWYRQSLGQGPEFLIYFQGTGAADDSGLPNDRFFAVRPEGSVSTLKIQRTERGDSAVYLCASSLTGQGAIANYGYTFGSGTRLTVV.

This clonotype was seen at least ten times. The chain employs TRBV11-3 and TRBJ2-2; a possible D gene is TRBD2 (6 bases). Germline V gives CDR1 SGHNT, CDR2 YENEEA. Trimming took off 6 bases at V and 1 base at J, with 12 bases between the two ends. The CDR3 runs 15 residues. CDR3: CASSPGTWNTGELFF. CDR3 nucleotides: TGTGCCAGCAGTCCCGGGACTTGGAACACCGGGGAGCTGTTTTTT.

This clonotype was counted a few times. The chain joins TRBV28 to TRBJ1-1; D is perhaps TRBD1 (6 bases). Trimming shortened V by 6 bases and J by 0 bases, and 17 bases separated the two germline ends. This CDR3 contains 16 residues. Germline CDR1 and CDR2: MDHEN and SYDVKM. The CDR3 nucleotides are TGTGCCAGCAGACCCGACAGGTTCACTATGAACACTGAAGCTTTCTTT. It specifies CASRPDRFTMNTEAFF. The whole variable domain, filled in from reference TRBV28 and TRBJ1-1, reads DVKVTQSSRYLVKRTGEKVFLECVQDMDHENMFWYRQDPGLGLRLIYFSYDVKMKEKGDIPEGYSVSREKKERFSLILESASTNQTSMYLCASRPDRFTMNTEAFFGQGTRLTVV.

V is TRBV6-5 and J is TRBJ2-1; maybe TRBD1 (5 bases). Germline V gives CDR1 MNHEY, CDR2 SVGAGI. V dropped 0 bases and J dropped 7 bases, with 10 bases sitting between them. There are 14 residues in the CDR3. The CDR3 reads CASSYSAGRNEQFF. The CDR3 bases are TGTGCCAGCAGTTACTCGGCAGGGCGGAATGAGCAGTTCTTC.

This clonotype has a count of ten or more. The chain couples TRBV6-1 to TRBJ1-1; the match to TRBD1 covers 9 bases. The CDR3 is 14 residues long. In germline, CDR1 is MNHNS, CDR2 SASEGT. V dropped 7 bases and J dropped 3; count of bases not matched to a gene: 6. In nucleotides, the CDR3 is TGTGCCAGCACTCGGGACAGGGCCCACACTGAAGCTTTCTTT. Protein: CASTRDRAHTEAFF.

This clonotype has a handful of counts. The CDR3 nucleotides read TGTGCCACCGGCCGGGACCAAGAGACCCAGTACTTC. This codes for CATGRDQETQYF. The chain combines TRBV24-1 with TRBJ2-5; D is uncertain. V dropped 9 bases and J dropped 0 bases, with 7 bases sitting between them. Germline V CDR1 and CDR2: KGHDR, SFDVKD. The CDR3 is 12 amino acids.

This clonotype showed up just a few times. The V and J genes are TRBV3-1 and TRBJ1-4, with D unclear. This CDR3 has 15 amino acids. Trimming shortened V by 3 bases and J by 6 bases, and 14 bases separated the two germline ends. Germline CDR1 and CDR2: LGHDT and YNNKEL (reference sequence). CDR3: CASSQWKERDEKLFF. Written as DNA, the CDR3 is TGTGCCAGCAGCCAGTGGAAAGAAAGGGATGAAAAACTGTTTTTT.

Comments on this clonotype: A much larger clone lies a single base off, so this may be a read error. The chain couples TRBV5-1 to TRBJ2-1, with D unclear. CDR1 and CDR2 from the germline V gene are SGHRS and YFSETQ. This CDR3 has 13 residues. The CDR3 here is CATRLVGYNEQFF. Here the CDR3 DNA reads TGCGCGACCCGGCTAGTGGGTTACAATGAGCAGTTCTTC.

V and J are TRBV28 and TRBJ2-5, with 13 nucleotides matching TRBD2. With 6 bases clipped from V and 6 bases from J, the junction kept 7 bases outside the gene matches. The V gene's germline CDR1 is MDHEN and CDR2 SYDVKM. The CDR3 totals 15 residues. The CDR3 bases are TGTGCCAGCAGGCGGACTAGCGGGAGAATGAAGACCCAGTACTTC. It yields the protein CASRRTSGRMKTQYF.

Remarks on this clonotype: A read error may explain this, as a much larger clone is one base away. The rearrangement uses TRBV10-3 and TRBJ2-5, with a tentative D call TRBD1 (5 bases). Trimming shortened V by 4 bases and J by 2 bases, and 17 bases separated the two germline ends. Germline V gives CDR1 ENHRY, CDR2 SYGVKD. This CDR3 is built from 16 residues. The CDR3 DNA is TGTGCCATCAGTGCTTGGCAGGGCGGCGATCAAGAGACCCAGTACTTC. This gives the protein CAISAWQGGDQETQYF.